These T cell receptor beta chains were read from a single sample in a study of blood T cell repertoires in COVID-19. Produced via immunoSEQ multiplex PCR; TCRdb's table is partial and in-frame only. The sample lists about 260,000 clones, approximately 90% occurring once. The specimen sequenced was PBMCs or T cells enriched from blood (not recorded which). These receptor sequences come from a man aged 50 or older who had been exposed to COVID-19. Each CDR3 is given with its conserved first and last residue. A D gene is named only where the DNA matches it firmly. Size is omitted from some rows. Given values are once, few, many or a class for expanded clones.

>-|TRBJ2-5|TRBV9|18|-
TGTGCCAGCAGCCGGACCCAAGACAGCCTCGGCGGGGAAGAGACCCAGTACTTC
CASSRTQDSLGGEETQYF
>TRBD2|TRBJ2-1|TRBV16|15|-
TGTGCCAGCAGCCAAGGGCTAGCGGGGGGTGATGAGCAGTTCTTC
CASSQGLAGGDEQFF
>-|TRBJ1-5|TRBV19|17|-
TGTGCCAGTAGCGATCCACACCTCAGGGGTAACAATCAGCCCCAGCATTTT
CASSDPHLRGNNQPQHF
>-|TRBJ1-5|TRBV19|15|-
TGTGCCAGTAGTAAATTTCGGAGATCTAATCAGCCCCAGCATTTT
CASSKFRRSNQPQHF
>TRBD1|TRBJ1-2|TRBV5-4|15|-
TGTGCCAGCAGCTCCCGGACAGGGGAAGGCTATGGCTACACCTTC
CASSSRTGEGYGYTF
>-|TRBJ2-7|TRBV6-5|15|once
TGTGCCAGCAGTTTATTGACACCGAGCTCCTACGAGCAGTACTTC
CASSLLTPSSYEQYF
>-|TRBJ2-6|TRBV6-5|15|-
TGTGCCAGCAGGGGGTACAGGTTGGGAGCCAACGTCCTGACTTTC
CASRGYRLGANVLTF
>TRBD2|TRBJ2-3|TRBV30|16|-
TGTGCCTGGACCGATACGACTAGCGGGGGAGCCAGCGGGCAGTATTTT
CAWTDTTSGGASGQYF
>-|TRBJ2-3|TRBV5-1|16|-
TGCGCCAGCAGCTTGGGACTTCTTAGACCCACAGATACGCAGTATTTT
CASSLGLLRPTDTQYF
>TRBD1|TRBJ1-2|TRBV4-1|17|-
TGCGCCAGCAGCCAAGATAGGACAGGACCATTTAACTATGGCTACACCTTC
CASSQDRTGPFNYGYTF
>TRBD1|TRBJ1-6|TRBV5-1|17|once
TGCGCCAGCAGCGACGGGACAGTTGGCTCCTATAATTCACCCCTCCACTTT
CASSDGTVGSYNSPLHF
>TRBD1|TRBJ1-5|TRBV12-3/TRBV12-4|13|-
TGTGCCAGCAGCTACAGGGGGGAGCAGCCCCAGCATTTT
CASSYRGEQPQHF
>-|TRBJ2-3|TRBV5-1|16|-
TGCGCCAGCAGCTTGGTTGGTCAGGGAAGCACAGATACGCAGTATTTT
CASSLVGQGSTDTQYF
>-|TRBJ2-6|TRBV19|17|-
TGTGCCAGTAGTATCCAAAAAACAGGGTTGGGGGCCAACGTCCTGACTTTC
CASSIQKTGLGANVLTF
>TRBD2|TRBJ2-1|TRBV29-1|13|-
TGCAGCGTTGTTTCCCTAGCGGGAGTGTCGCAGTTCTTC
CSVVSLAGVSQFF
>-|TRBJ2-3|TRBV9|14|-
TGTGCCAGCAGCGTAGGGGACAAGGAACATACGCAGTATTTT
CASSVGDKEHTQYF
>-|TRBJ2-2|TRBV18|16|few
TGTGCCAGCTCACCACGTGGTGGAGGGATGGCCGGGGAGCTGTTTTTT
CASSPRGGGMAGELFF
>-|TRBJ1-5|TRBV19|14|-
TGTGCCAGTAGTATCCGCAGGAGCAATCAGCCCCAGCATTTT
CASSIRRSNQPQHF
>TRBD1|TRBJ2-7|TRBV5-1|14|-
TGCGCCAGCAGCATTGGACAGGGAAGCTACGAGCAGTACTTC
CASSIGQGSYEQYF
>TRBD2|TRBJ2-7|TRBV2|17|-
TGTGCCAGCATCCCGGGACTAGCGGGGGAGAGTTCCTACGAGCAGTACTTC
CASIPGLAGESSYEQYF
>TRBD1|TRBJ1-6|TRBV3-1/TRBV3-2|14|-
TGTGCCAGCAGCGGGCGGGACAGGATTTCACCCCTCCACTTT
CASSGRDRISPLHF
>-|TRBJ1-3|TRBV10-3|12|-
TGTGCCATGGCAACCTCTGGAAACACCATATATTTT
CAMATSGNTIYF
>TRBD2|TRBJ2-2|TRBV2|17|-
TGTGCCAGCAGTGAACGTCGCGGGAGACCGAACACCGGGGAGCTGTTTTTT
CASSERRGRPNTGELFF
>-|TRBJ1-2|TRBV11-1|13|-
TGTGCCAGCAGCTTAGGACACGCCTATGGCTACACCTTC
CASSLGHAYGYTF
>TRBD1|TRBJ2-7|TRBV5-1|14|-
TGCGCCAGCAGCCTCACGACAGGGGGGTACGAGCAGTACTTC
CASSLTTGGYEQYF
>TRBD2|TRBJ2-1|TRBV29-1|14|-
TGCAGCGTTGAAAGCCTAGCGGGATACAATGAGCAGTTCTTC
CSVESLAGYNEQFF
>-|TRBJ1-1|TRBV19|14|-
TGTGCCAGTAGGACCTCAGGGACTCCAACCGAAGCTTTCTTT
CASRTSGTPTEAFF
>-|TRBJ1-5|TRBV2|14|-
TGTGCCAGCAGGCGGGACCTCTCACCTCAGCCCCAGCATTTT
CASRRDLSPQPQHF